This T cell receptor beta chain was identified during a study of Tregs in tolerant kidney transplant recipients (dated by TCRdb to between 2019 and 2020). Some background on the complete study: The study used TCRbeta sequencing to identify donor-specific regulatory T cells before combined kidney and bone marrow transplantation, then tracked those cells after transplant. TCRbeta repertoire sequencing was used in a few healthy controls to compare several ways of expanding Tregs specific for an allogeneic donor. Here is what the overall study found, with its caveats: Biological reproducibility was not directly addressed, though technical replication error appeared minimal. The most biologically relevant and donor-specific TCRbeta repertoire appeared to be identified by expanding Tregs with activated donor B cells. Because only a small number of patients were included, the study had limitations, and the results will need to be validated in larger populations as well as under other immunosuppression protocols.

For TCRbeta CDR3 sequencing, genomic DNA was extracted from sorted cells using the QIAGEN DNeasy Blood and Tissue Kit. High-throughput TCRbeta CDR3 sequencing was carried out commercially through immunoSEQ, with PCR amplification with bias correction and internal controls included. For the original study's pipeline: Unique productive TCRbeta sequences were defined by CDR3 nucleotide sequence when primers matched and otherwise by CDR3 amino acid sequence together with Vbeta and Jbeta genes. As a correction for sorting error, sequences shared between sorted populations at a frequency ratio of 2:1 or less were discarded, and the remaining shared sequences were assigned to the higher population. Sequences were defined as donor-reactive when expanded at least 5-fold in CFSE-low cells versus unstimulated cells and present at a frequency of at least 0.01% in CFSE-low cells. Repertoire divergence was quantified by Jensen-Shannon divergence calculated from the top 100 TCRbeta sequences ranked by frequency. When a sample had multiple sequencing runs, each run was corrected for sorting error separately and the runs were then pooled. The table comes from immuneACCESS by way of TCRdb, which keeps in-frame sequences with V and J called. Part of the clones is missing from these tables; in studies checked, under half for an unresolved V gene and the rest for unknown reasons. D and trimming come from the DNA, and the V and J calls and clone size come from that table. The sample table contains 80,000 to 90,000 clones; only one count was recorded for more than 90% of them. 4.7% of the sample rests with the top ten.

The CDR3 sequence holds 11 residues, the cysteine and phenylalanine included. CDR3 DNA only is kept here, 33 bases in frame from base 1. CDR1 and CDR2 (SQVTM, ANQGSEA) derive from the germline V gene. The V and J ends are trimmed by 4 bases and 4 bases, leaving 4 bases between them. A note on this clone: It lacks a known antigen. Per-base qualities were not stored, and no clone one base away is much larger.

Unstimulated Tregs (CD4+CD25+CD127-), CD4+ non-Tregs (CD4+CD25-), CD4 and CD8 cells were FACS-sorted from thawed PBMCs. Blood from healthy controls was obtained either from healthy volunteers or as purchased buffy coats. Healthy control blood was separated into PBMCs by Ficoll density gradient and cryopreserved, and patient PBMCs were collected both before and after transplant. The chain is made from TRBV29-1 and TRBJ2-2; the D gene cannot be named for sure. The sequence derives from a human donor in good health. Sequenced sample: CD8+ T cells from blood. This receptor carries the CDR3 CSVVITGELFF. The DNA sequence is given as TGCAGCGTTGTGATCACCGGGGAGCTGTTTTTT.